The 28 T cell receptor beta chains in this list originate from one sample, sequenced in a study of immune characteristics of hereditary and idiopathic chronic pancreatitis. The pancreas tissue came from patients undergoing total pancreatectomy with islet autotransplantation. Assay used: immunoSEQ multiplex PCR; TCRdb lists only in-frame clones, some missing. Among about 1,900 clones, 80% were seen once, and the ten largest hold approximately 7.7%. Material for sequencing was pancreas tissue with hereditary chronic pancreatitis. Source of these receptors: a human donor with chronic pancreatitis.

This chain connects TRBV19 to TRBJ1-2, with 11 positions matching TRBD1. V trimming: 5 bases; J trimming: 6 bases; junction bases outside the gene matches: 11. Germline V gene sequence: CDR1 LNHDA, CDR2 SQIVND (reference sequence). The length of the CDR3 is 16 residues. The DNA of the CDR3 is TGTGCCAGTAGTGCGCTCGCGGACAGGGGGCATCATGGCTACACCTTC. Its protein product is CASSALADRGHHGYTF.

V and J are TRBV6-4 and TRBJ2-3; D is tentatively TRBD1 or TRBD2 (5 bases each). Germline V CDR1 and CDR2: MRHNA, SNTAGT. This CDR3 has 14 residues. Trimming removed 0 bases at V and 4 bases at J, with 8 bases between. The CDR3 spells CASSDSWGSDTQYF. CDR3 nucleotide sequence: TGTGCCAGCAGTGACTCATGGGGGTCAGATACGCAGTATTTT.

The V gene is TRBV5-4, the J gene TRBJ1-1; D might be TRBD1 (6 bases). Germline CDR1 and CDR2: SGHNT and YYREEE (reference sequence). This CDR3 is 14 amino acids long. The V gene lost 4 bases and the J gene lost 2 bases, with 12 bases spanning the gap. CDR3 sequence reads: CASSTATGNTEAFF. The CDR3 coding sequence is TGTGCCAGCAGCACCGCGACAGGTAACACTGAAGCTTTCTTT.

The CDR3 DNA sequence: TGTGCCAGCAGCCCCCTTCAGGGTAGCAGGCCCAAGCAGTTCTTC. This encodes CASSPLQGSRPKQFF. This chain joins TRBV3-1 (or the pseudogene TRBV3-2) and TRBJ2-1; a possible D gene is TRBD1 (5 bases). The CDR3 has 15 residues. CDR1 LGHDT and CDR2 YNNKEL come from the germline V gene (reference sequence). With 4 bases removed from V and 11 bases from J, the gap between germline ends came to 21 bases.

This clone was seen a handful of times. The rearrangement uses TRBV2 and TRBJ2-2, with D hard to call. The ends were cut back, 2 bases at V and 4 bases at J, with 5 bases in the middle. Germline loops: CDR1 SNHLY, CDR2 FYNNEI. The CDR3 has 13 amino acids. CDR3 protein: CASSEWTTGELFF. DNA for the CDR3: TGTGCCAGCAGTGAATGGACCACCGGGGAGCTGTTTTTT.

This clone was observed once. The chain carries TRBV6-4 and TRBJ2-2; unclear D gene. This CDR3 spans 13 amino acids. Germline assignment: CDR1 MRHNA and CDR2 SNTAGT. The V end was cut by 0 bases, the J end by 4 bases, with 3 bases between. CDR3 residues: CASSDSFTGELFF. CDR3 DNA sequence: TGTGCCAGCAGTGACTCGTTCACCGGGGAGCTGTTTTTT.

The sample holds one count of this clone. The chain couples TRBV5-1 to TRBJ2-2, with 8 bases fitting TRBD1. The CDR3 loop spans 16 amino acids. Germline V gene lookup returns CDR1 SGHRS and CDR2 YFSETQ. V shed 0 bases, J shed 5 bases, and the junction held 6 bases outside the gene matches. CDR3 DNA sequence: TGCGCCAGCAGCTTGGAGGGACAGGCTCGAACCGGGGAGCTGTTTTTT. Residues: CASSLEGQARTGELFF.

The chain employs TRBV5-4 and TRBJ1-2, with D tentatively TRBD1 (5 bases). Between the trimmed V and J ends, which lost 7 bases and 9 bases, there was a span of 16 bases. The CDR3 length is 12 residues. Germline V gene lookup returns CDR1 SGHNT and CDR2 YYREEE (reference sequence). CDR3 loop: CASSTDSSRYTF. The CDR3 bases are TGTGCCAGCTCCACAGACAGTTCTCGCTACACCTTC.

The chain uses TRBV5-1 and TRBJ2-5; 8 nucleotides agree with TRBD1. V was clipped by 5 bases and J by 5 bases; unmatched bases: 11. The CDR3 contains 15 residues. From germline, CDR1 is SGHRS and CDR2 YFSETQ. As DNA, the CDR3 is TGCGCCAGCAGAACTGGACAGGGACGGGGGGAGACCCAGTACTTC. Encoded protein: CASRTGQGRGETQYF.

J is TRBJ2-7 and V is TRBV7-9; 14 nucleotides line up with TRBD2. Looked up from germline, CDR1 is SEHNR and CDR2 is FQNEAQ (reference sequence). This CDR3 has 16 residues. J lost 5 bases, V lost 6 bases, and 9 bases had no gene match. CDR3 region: CASSSPGGLAGDEQYF. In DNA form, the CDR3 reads TGTGCCAGCAGTTCCCCCGGGGGACTAGCGGGGGACGAGCAGTACTTC.

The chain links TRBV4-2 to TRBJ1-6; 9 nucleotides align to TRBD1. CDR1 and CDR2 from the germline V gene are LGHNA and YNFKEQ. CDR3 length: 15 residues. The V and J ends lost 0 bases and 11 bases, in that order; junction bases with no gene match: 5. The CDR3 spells CASSQDETGGPPLHF. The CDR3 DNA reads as TGTGCCAGCAGCCAAGACGAGACAGGGGGACCACCCCTCCACTTT.

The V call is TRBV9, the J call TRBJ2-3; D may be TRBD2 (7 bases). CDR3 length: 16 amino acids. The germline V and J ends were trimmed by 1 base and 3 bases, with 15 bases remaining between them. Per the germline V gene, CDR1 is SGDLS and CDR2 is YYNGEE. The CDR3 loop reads CASSVSEAGATDTQYF. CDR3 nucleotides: TGTGCCAGCAGCGTAAGTGAGGCGGGGGCGACAGATACGCAGTATTTT.

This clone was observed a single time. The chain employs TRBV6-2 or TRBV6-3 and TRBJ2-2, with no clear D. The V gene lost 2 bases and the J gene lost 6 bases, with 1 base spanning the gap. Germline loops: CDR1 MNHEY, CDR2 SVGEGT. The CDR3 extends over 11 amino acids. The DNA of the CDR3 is TGTGCCAGCAGTTACCCCGGGGAGCTGTTTTTT. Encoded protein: CASSYPGELFF.

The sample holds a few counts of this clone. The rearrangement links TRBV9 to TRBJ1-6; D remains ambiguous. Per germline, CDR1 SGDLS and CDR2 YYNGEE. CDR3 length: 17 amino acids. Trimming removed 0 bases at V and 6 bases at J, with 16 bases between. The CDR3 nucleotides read TGTGCCAGCAGCGTAGCGGAAGGACGAACGCGTAATTCACCCCTCCACTTT. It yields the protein CASSVAEGRTRNSPLHF.

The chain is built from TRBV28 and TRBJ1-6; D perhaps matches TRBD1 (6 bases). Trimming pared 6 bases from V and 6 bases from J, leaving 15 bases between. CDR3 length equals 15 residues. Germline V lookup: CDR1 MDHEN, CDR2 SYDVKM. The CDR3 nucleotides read TGTGCCAGCAGCAACGACAGAGGGGGTAATTCACCCCTCCACTTT. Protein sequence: CASSNDRGGNSPLHF. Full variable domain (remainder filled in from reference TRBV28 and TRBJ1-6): DVKVTQSSRYLVKRTGEKVFLECVQDMDHENMFWYRQDPGLGLRLIYFSYDVKMKEKGDIPEGYSVSREKKERFSLILESASTNQTSMYLCASSNDRGGNSPLHFGNGTRLTVT.

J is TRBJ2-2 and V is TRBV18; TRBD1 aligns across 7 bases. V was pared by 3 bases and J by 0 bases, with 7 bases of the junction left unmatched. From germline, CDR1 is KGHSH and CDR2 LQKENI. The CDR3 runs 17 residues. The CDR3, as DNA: TGTGCCAGCTCACCCATCGGGACAGCCTCGAACACCGGGGAGCTGTTTTTT. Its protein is CASSPIGTASNTGELFF.

The CDR3 loop is CASSHEHRGEAFF. DNA for the CDR3: TGCGCCAGCAGCCACGAACACAGGGGAGAAGCTTTCTTT. V gene TRBV4-3 combines with J gene TRBJ1-1; TRBD1 aligns across 7 bases. This CDR3 contains 13 residues. V was pared by 3 bases and J by 8 bases, with 6 bases of the junction left unmatched. Germline V CDR1 and CDR2: LGHNA, YSLEER.

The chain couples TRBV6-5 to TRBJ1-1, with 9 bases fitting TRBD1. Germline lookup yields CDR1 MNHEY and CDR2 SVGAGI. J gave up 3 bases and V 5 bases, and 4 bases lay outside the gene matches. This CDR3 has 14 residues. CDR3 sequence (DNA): TGTGCCAGCAGTCGGACAGGGGTGGACACTGAAGCTTTCTTT. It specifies CASSRTGVDTEAFF.

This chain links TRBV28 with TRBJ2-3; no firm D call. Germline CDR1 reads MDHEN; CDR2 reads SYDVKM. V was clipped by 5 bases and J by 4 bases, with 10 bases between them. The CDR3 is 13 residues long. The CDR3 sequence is CASSQEIADTQYF. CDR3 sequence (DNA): TGTGCCAGCAGTCAAGAAATAGCAGATACGCAGTATTTT.

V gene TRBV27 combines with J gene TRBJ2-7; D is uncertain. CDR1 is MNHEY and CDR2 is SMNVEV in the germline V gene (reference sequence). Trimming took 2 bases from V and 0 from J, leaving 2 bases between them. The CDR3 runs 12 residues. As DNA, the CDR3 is TGTGCCAGCAGTTTAAACTCCTACGAGCAGTACTTC. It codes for CASSLNSYEQYF.

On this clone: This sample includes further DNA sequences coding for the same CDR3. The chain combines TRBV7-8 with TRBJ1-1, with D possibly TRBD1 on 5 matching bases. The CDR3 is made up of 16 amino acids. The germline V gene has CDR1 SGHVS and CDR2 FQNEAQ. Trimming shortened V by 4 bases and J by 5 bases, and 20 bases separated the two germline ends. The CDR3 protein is CASSSGAGGPGTEAFF. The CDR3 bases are TGTGCCAGCAGCTCCGGGGCGGGGGGTCCAGGGACTGAAGCTTTCTTT.

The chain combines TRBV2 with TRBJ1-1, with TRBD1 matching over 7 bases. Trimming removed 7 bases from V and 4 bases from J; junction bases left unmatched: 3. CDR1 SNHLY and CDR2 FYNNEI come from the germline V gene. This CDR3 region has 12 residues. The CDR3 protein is CASTRQGTEAFF. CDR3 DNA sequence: TGTGCCAGCACAAGACAGGGCACTGAAGCTTTCTTT.

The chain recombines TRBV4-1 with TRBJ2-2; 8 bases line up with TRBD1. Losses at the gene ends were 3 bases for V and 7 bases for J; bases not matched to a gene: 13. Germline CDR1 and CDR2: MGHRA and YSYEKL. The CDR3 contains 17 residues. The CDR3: CASSQTDRGEWGGELFF. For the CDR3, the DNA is TGCGCCAGCAGCCAGACCGACAGGGGCGAGTGGGGCGGGGAGCTGTTTTTT.

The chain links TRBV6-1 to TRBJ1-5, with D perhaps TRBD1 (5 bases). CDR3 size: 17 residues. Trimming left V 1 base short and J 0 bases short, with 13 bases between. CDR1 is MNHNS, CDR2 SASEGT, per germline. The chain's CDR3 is CASSEGLGLPSNQPQHF. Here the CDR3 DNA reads TGTGCCAGCAGTGAAGGTTTGGGACTCCCTAGCAATCAGCCCCAGCATTTT.

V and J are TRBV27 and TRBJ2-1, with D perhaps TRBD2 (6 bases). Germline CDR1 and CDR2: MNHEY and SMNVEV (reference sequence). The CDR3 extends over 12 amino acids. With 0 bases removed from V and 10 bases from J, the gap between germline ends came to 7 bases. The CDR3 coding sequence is TGTGCCAGCAGTTTATCTCGGGAGGAGCAGTTCTTC. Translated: CASSLSREEQFF.

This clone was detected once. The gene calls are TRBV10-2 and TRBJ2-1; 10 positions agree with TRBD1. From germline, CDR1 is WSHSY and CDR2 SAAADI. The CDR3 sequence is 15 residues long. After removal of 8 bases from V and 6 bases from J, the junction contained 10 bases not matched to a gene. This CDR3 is CASSSRDRGSNEQFF. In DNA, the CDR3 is TGCGCCAGCTCTTCCCGGGACAGGGGCTCCAATGAGCAGTTCTTC.

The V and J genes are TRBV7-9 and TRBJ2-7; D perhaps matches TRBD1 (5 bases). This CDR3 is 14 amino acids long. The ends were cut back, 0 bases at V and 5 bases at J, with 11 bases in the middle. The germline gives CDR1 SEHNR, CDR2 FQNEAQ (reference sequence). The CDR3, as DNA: TGTGCCAGCAGCTTAGCAGGGGTGGGGCACGAGCAGTACTTC. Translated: CASSLAGVGHEQYF. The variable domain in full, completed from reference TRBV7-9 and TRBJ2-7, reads DTGVSQNPRHKITKRGQNVTFRCDPISEHNRLYWYRQTLGQGPEFLTYFQNEAQLEKSRLLSDRFSAERPKGSFSTLEIQRTEQGDSAMYLCASSLAGVGHEQYFGPGTRLTVT.

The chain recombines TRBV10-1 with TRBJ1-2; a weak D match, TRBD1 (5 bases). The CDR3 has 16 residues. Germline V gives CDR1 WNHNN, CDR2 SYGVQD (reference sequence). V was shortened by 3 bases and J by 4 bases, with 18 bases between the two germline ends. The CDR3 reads CASSEGIETVIYGYTF. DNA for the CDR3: TGCGCCAGCAGTGAAGGGATTGAGACAGTGATCTATGGCTACACCTTC.